This T cell receptor (beta chain) is drawn from a study of shared clonotypes between healthy human individuals. Looking at the study overall: The study enrolled a couple of women and a few men aged 18 to 49.

CD4+ cells yielded CD45RA+ naive and CD45RA-negative memory subsets. V was cut by 0 bases and J by 2 bases, with 5 bases left in between. The CDR3 totals 14 residues. Looked up from germline, CDR1 is MGHRA and CDR2 is YSYEKL. Whole-study findings and limits: A reduction in generation probabilities was seen for non-shared clonotypes relative to those shared by all four donors.

Clones were sequenced by immunoSEQ multiplex PCR, and TCRdb holds only the in-frame ones, with some missing. The sample lists fewer than 850,000 clones, less than 80% occurring once. This clone was recorded at least ten times. The antigen remains undetermined. This may be a read error, as it is one base from a much larger clone. The sample holds other DNA sequences that translate to the same CDR3. The sequencing sample was made of memory CD4+ T cells sorted from blood. Subset indicated: CD45RA-negative fraction. The clonotype originates from a woman in her thirties in good health. V is TRBV4-1 and J is TRBJ1-5, with D uncertain. The chain's CDR3 is CASSQDEGNQPQHF. CDR3 sequence (DNA): TGCGCCAGCAGCCAAGATGAGGGCAATCAGCCCCAGCATTTT.